This T cell receptor (beta chain) was found in a study of T cell repertoires in cytomegalovirus infection. TCRdb fed the reads into MiXCR, producing one record per CDR3 protein. In the table there are some 400,000 distinct CDR3 sequences, 30% to 40% of which are singletons. This clonotype was recorded many times. Sequencing was carried out using PBMCs. This sequence was found in a human donor in good health (CMV status not recorded). Some clones in this sample may be carry-over from other donors' samples.

The chain's CDR3 is CASSQVRGGHYEQYF. The CDR3 bases are TGTGCCAGCAGCCAAGTCAGAGGCGGTCACTACGAGCAGTACTTC. The chain uses TRBV4-2 and TRBJ2-7; D is uncertain. The germline V gene encodes CDR1 LGHNA and CDR2 YNFKEQ. The CDR3 has 15 amino acids. The V end lost 1 base, the J end lost 3 bases, and 13 bases lay between the germline ends.